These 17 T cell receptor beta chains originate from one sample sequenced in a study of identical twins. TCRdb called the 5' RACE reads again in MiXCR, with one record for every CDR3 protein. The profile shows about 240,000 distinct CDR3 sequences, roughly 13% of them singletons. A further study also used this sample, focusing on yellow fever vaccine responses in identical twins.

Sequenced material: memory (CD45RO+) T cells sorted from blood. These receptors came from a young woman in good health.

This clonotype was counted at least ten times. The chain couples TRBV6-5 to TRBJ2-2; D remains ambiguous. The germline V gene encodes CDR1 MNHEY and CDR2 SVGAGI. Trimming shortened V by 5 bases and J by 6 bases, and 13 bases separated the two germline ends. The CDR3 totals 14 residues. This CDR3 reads CASSKSTDPGELFF. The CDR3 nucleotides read TGTGCCAGCAGTAAGTCGACCGACCCCGGGGAGCTGTTTTTT.

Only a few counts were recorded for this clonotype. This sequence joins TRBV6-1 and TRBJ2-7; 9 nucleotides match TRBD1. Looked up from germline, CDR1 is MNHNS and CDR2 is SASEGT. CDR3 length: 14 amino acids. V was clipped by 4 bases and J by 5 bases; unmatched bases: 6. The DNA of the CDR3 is TGTGCCAGCAGTGTAGGGACAGGGTTGAACGAGCAGTACTTC. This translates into CASSVGTGLNEQYF.

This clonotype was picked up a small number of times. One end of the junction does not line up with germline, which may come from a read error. The CDR3 region is CASTLGAPGEKLFF. In DNA, the CDR3 is TGCGCCAGCACCTTGGGGGCGCCCGGTGAAAAACTGTTTTTT. This chain connects TRBV5-1 to TRBJ1-4; D is possibly TRBD1 (6 bases). The CDR3 extends over 14 amino acids. Germline CDR1 SGHRS, CDR2 YFSETQ. The complete variable domain, with remaining parts taken from reference TRBV5-1 and TRBJ1-4, reads KAGVTQTPRYLIKTRGQQVTLSCSPISGHRSVSWYQQTPGQGLQFLFEYFSETQRNKGNFPGRFSGRQFSNSRSEMNVSTLELGDSALYLCASTLGAPGEKLFFGSGTQLSVL.

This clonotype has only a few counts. CDR3 nucleotides: TGTGCCAGCAGCCGGAATCAGGGCTCCTACGAGCAGTACTTC. This encodes CASSRNQGSYEQYF. V gene TRBV14 combines with J gene TRBJ2-7; tentatively, D is TRBD1 (5 bases). The CDR3 has 14 amino acids. The V end lost 4 bases, the J end lost 0 bases, and 10 bases lay between the germline ends. Per germline, CDR1 SGHDN and CDR2 FVKESK.

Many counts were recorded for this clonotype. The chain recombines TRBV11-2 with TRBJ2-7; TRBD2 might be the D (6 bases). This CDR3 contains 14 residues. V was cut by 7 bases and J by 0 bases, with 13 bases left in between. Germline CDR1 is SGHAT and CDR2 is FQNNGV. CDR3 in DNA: TGTGCCAGCAAGTTGGGACTTAGCTCCTACGAGCAGTACTTC. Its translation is CASKLGLSSYEQYF.

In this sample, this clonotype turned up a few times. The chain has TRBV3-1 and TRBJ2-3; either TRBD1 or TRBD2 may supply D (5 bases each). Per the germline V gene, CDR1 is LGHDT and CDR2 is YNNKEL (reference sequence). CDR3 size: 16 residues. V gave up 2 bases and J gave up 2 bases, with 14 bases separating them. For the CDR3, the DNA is TGTGCCAGCAGCCAACGTGGGGGTACGACCACAGATACGCAGTATTTT. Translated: CASSQRGGTTTDTQYF.

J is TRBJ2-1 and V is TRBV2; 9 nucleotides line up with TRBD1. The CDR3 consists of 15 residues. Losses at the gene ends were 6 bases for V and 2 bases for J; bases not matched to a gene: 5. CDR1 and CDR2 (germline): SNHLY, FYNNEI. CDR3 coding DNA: TGTGCCAGCAGGGTTACAGGGGGCGCCTACAATGAGCAGTTCTTC. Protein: CASRVTGGAYNEQFF. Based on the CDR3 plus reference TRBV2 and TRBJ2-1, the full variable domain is EPEVTQTPSHQVTQMGQEVILRCVPISNHLYFYWYRQILGQKVEFLVSFYNNEISEKSEIFDDQFSVERPDGSNFTLKIRSTKLEDSAMYFCASRVTGGAYNEQFFGPGTRLTVL.

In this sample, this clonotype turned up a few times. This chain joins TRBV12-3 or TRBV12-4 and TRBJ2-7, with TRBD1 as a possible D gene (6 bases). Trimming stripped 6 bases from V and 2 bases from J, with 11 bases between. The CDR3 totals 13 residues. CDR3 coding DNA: TGTGCCAGCAGACCTGGACAGACCTACGAGCAGTACTTC. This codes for CASRPGQTYEQYF.

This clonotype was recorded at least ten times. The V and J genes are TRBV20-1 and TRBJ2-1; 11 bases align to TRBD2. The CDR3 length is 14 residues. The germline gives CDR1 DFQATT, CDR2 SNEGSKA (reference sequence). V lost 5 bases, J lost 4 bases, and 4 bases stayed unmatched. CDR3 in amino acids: CSASGTSGYNEQFF. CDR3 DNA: TGCAGTGCTTCCGGGACTAGCGGTTACAATGAGCAGTTCTTC.

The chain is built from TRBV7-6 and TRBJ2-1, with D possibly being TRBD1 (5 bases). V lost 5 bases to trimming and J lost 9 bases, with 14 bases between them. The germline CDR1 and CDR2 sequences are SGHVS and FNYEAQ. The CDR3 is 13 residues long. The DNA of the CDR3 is TGTGCCAGCAGCCCTTGGGGCGGAGTTGAGCAGTTCTTC. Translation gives CASSPWGGVEQFF.

The CDR3 sequence is CASSFLPQGAGTEAFF. The CDR3 bases are TGCGCCAGCAGCTTCCTTCCACAGGGAGCGGGCACTGAAGCTTTCTTT. The V gene is TRBV5-1, the J gene TRBJ1-1; TRBD1 might be the D (6 bases). This CDR3 has 16 amino acids. CDR1 is SGHRS, CDR2 YFSETQ, per germline. V gave up 2 bases and J gave up 4 bases, with 18 bases separating them.

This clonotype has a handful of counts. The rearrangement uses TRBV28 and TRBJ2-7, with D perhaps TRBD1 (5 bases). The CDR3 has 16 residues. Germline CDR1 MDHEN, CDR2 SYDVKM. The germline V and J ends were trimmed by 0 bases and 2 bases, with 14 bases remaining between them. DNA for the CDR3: TGTGCCAGCAGTTTATGGGTCCAGGGCCCTCCCTACGAGCAGTACTTC. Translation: CASSLWVQGPPYEQYF.

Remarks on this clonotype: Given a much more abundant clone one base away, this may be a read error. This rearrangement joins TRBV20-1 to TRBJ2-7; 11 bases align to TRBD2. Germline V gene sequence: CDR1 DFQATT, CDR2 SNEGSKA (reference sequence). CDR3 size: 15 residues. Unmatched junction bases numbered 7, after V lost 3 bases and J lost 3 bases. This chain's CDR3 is CSASPLAGDCYEQYF. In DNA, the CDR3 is TGCAGTGCTAGCCCACTAGCGGGGGACTGCTACGAGCAGTACTTC.

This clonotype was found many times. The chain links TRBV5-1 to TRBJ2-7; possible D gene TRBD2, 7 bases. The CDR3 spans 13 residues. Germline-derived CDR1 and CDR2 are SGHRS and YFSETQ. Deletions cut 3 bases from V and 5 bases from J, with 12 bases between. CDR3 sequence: CASSYTGTNEQYF. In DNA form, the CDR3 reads TGCGCCAGCAGCTACACAGGGACTAACGAGCAGTACTTC.

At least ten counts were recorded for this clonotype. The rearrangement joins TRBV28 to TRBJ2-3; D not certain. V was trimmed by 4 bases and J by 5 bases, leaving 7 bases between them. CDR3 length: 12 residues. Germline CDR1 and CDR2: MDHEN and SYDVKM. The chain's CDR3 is CASSSRRDTQYF. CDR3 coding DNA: TGTGCCAGCAGTTCCCGCCGAGATACGCAGTATTTT.

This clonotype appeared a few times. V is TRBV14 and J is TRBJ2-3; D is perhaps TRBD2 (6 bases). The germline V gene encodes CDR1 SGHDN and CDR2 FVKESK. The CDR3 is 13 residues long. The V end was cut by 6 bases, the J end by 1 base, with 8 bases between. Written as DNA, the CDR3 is TGTGCCAGCAGGGTAGCGGGCACAGATACGCAGTATTTT. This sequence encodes CASRVAGTDTQYF.

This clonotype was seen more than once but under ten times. The CDR3 here is CASSLGTGGRGEQFF. CDR3 in DNA: TGTGCCAGCAGCTTGGGGACAGGGGGAAGGGGTGAGCAGTTCTTC. The V and J genes are TRBV7-2 and TRBJ2-1; 11 nucleotides match TRBD1. Germline V lookup: CDR1 SGHTA, CDR2 FQGNSA. This CDR3 has 15 amino acids. Unmatched junction bases numbered 7, after V lost 3 bases and J lost 9 bases.